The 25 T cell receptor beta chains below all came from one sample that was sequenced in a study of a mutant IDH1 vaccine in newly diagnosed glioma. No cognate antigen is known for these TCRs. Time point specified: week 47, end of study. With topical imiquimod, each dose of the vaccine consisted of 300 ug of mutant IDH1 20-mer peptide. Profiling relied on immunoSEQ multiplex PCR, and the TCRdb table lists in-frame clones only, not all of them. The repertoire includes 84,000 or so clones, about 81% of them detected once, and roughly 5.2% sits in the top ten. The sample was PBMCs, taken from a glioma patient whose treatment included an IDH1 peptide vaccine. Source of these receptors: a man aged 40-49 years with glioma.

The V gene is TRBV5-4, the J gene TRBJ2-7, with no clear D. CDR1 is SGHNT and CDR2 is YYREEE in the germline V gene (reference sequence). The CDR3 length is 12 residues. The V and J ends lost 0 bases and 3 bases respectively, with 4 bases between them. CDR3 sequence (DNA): TGTGCCAGCAGCTTGGACAACTACGAGCAGTACTTC. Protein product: CASSLDNYEQYF.

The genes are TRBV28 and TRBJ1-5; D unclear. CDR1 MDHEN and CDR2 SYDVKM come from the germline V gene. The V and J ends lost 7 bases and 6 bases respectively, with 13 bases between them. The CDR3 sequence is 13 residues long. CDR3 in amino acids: CASKGLVGQPQHF. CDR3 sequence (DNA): TGTGCCAGCAAGGGTCTTGTCGGTCAGCCCCAGCATTTT.

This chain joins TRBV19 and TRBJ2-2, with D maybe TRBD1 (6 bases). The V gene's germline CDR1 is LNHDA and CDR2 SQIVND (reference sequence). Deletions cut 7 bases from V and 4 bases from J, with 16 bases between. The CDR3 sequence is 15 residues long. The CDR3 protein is CASTTRQDGTGELFF. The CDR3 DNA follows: TGTGCCAGTACCACACGACAGGATGGCACCGGGGAGCTGTTTTTT.

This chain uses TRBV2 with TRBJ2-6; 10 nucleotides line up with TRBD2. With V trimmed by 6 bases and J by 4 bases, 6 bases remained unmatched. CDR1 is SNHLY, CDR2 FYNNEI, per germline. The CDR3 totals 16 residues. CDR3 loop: CASSRAGGAGANVLTF. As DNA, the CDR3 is TGTGCCAGCAGCCGAGCGGGAGGGGCCGGGGCCAACGTCCTGACTTTC.

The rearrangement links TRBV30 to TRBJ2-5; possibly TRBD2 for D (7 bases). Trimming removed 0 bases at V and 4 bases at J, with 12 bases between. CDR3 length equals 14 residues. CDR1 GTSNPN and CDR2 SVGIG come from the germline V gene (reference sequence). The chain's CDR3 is CAWSVGGGTETQYF. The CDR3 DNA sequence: TGTGCCTGGAGTGTGGGAGGGGGGACAGAGACCCAGTACTTC.

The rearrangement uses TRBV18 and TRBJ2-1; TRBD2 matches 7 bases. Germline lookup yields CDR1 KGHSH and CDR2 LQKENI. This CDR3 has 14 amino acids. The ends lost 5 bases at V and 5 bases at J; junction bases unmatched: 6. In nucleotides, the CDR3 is TGTGCCAGCTCAAAGTCTAGCGGAGACAATGAGCAGTTCTTC. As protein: CASSKSSGDNEQFF. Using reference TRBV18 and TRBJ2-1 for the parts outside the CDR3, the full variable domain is NAGVMQNPRHLVRRRGQEARLRCSPMKGHSHVYWYRQLPEEGLKFMVYLQKENIIDESGMPKERFSAEFPKEGPSILRIQQVVRGDSAAYFCASSKSSGDNEQFFGPGTRLTVL.

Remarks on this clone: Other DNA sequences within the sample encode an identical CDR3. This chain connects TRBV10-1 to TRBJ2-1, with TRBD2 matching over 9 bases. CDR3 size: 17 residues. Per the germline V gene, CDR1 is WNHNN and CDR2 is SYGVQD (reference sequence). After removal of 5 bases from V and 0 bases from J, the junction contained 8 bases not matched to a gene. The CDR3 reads CASSLLAGASSYNEQFF. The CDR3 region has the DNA TGCGCCAGCAGTTTACTAGCGGGCGCGAGCTCCTACAATGAGCAGTTCTTC.

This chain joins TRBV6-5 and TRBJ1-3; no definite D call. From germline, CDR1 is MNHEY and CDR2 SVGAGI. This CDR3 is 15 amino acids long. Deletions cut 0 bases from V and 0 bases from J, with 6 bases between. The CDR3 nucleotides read TGTGCCAGCAGTTACTCGTCAGGCTCTGGAAACACCATATATTTT. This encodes CASSYSSGSGNTIYF.

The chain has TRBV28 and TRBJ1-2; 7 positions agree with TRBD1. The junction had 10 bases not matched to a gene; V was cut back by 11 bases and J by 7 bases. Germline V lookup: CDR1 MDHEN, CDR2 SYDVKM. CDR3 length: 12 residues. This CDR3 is CAYFEGARGYTF. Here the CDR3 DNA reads TGTGCCTACTTTGAGGGGGCCCGTGGCTACACCTTC.

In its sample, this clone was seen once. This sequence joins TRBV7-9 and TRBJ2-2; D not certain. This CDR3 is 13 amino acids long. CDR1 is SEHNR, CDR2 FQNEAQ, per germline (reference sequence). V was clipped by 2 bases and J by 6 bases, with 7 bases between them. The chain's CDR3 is CASSLMGSGELFF. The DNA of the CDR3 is TGTGCCAGCAGCTTAATGGGGTCCGGGGAGCTGTTTTTT. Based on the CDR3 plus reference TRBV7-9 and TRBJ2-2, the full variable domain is DTGVSQNPRHKITKRGQNVTFRCDPISEHNRLYWYRQTLGQGPEFLTYFQNEAQLEKSRLLSDRFSAERPKGSFSTLEIQRTEQGDSAMYLCASSLMGSGELFFGEGSRLTVL.

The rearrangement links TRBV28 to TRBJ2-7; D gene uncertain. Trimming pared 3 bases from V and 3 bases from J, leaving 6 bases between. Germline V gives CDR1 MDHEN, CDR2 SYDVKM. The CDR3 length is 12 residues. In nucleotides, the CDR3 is TGTGCCAGCAGTTTGAGTCTCTACGAGCAGTACTTC. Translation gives CASSLSLYEQYF.

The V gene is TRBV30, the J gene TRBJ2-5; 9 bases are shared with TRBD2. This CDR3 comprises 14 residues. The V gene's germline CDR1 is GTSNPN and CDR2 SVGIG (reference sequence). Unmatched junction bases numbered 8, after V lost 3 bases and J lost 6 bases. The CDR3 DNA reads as TGTGCCTGGAGCCCCGATAGCGGGAGACAGACCCAGTACTTC. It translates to CAWSPDSGRQTQYF.

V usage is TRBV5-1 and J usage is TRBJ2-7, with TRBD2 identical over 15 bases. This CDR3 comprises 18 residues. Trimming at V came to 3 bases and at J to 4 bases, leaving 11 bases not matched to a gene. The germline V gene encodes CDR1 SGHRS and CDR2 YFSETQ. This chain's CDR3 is CASSWPGLAGGPTYEQYF. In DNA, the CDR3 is TGCGCCAGCAGCTGGCCGGGACTAGCGGGAGGTCCCACGTACGAGCAGTACTTC. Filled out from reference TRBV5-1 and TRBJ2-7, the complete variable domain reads KAGVTQTPRYLIKTRGQQVTLSCSPISGHRSVSWYQQTPGQGLQFLFEYFSETQRNKGNFPGRFSGRQFSNSRSEMNVSTLELGDSALYLCASSWPGLAGGPTYEQYFGPGTRLTVT.

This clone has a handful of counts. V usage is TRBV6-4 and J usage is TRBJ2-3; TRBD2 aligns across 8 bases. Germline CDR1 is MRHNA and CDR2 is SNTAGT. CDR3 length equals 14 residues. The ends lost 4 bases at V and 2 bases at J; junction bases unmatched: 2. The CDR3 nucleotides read TGTGCCAGCAGTGCGGGGGGGGCCACAGATACGCAGTATTTT. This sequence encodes CASSAGGATDTQYF.

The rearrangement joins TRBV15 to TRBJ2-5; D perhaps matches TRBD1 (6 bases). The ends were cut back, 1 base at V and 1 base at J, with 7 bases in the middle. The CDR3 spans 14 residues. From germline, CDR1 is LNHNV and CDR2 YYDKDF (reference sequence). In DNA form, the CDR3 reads TGTGCCACCAGCAGAGGGGGGCCCCAAGAGACCCAGTACTTC. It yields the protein CATSRGGPQETQYF.

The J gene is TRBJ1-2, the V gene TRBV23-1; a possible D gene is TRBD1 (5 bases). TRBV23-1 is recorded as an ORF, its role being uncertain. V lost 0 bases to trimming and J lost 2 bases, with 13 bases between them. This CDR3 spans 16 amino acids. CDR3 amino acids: CASSQSGDGVNYGYTF. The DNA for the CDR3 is TGCGCCAGCAGTCAATCGGGGGACGGTGTGAACTATGGCTACACCTTC.

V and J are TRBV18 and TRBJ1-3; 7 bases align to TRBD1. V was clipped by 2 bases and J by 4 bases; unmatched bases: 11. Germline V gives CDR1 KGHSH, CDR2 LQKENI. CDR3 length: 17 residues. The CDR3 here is CASSPLNRGPSGNTIYF. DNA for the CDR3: TGTGCCAGCTCACCATTAAACAGGGGACCAAGCGGAAACACCATATATTTT.

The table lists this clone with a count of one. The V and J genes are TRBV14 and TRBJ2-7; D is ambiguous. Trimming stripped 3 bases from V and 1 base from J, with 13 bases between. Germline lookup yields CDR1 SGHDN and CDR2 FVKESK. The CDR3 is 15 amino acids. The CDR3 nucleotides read TGTGCCAGCAGCCATTACTCGGACGGTTCCTACGAGCAGTACTTC. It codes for CASSHYSDGSYEQYF. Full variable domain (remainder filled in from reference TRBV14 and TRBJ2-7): EAGVTQFPSHSVIEKGQTVTLRCDPISGHDNLYWYRRVMGKEIKFLLHFVKESKQDESGMPNNRFLAERTGGTYSTLKVQPAELEDSGVYFCASSHYSDGSYEQYFGPGTRLTVT.

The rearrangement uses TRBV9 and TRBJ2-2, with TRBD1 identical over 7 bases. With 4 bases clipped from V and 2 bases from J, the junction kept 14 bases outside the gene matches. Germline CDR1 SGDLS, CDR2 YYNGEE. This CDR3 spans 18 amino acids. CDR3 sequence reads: CASSSRGRQGINTGELFF. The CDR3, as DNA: TGTGCCAGCAGCTCACGTGGTCGACAGGGCATTAACACCGGGGAGCTGTTTTTT. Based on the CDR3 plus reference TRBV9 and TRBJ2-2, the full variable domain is DSGVTQTPKHLITATGQRVTLRCSPRSGDLSVYWYQQSLDQGLQFLIQYYNGEERAKGNILERFSAQQFPDLHSELNLSSLELGDSALYFCASSSRGRQGINTGELFFGEGSRLTVL.

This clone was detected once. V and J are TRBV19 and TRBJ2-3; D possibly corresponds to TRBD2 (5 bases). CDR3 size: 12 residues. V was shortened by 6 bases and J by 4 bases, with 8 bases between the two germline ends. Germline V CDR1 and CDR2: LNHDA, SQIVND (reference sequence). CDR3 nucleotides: TGTGCCAGTAGAATCGGGGCAGATACGCAGTATTTT. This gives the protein CASRIGADTQYF.

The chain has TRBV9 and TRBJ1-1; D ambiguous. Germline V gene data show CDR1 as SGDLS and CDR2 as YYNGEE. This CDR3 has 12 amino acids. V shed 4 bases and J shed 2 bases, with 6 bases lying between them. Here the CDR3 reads CASSRDNTEAFF. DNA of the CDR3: TGTGCCAGCAGCCGTGACAACACTGAAGCTTTCTTT. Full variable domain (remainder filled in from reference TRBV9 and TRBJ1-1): DSGVTQTPKHLITATGQRVTLRCSPRSGDLSVYWYQQSLDQGLQFLIQYYNGEERAKGNILERFSAQQFPDLHSELNLSSLELGDSALYFCASSRDNTEAFFGQGTRLTVV.

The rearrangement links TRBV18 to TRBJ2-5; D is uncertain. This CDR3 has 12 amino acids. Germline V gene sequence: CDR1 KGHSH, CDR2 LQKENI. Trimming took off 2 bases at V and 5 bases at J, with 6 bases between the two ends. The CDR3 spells CASSPGLETQYF. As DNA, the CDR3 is TGTGCCAGCTCACCAGGGTTGGAGACCCAGTACTTC.

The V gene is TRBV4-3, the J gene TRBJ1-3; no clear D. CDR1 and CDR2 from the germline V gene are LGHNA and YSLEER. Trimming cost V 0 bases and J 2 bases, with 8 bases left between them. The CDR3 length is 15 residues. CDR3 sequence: CASSQEWDTGNTIYF. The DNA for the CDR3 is TGCGCCAGCAGCCAAGAGTGGGATACTGGAAACACCATATATTTT.

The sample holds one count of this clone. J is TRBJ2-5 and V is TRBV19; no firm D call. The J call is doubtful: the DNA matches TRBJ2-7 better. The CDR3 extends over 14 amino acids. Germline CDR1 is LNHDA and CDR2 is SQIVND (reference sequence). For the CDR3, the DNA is TGTGCCAGTAGTATGAGCAGGATGTCCTACGAGCAGTACTTC. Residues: CASSMSRMSYEQYF.

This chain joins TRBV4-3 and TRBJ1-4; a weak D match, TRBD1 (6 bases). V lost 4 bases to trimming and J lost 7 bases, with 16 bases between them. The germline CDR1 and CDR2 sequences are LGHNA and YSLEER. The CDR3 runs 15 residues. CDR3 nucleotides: TGCGCCAGCAGCCCCCGGGACATGGTGATTGAAAAACTGTTTTTT. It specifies CASSPRDMVIEKLFF.